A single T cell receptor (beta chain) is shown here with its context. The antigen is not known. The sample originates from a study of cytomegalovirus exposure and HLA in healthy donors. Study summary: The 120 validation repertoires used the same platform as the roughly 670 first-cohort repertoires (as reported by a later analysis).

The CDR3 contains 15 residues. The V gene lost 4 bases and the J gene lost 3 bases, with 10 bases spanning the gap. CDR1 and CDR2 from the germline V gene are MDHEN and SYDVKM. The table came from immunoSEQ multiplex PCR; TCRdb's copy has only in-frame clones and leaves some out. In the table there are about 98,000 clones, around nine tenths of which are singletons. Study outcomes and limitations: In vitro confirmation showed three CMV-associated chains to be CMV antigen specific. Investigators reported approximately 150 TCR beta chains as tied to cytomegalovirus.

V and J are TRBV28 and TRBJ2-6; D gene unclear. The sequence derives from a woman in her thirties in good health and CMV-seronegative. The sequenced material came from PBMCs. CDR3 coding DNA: TGTGCCAGCAGTTCCCCTGGCAGTGGGGCCAACGTCCTGACTTTC. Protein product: CASSSPGSGANVLTF.